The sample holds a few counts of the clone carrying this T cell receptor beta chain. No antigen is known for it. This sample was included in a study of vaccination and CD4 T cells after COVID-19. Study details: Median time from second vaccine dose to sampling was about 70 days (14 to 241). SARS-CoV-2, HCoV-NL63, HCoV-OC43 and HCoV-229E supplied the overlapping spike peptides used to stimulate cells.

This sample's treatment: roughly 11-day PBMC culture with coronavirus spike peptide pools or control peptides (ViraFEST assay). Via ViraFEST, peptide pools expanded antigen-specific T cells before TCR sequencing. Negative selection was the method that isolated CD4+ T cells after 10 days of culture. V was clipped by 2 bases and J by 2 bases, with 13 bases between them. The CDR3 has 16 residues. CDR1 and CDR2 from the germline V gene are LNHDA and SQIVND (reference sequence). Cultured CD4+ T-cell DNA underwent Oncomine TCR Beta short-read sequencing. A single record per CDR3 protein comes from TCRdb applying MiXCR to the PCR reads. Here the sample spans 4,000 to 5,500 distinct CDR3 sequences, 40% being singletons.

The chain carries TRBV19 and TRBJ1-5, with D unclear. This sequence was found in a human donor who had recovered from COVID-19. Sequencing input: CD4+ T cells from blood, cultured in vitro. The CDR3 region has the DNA TGTGCCAGTAGTATACGGCACCTTGGGGGCAATCAGCCCCAGCATTTT. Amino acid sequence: CASSIRHLGGNQPQHF.